This T cell receptor (beta chain) was captured by sequencing in a study of shared T cell receptors in the human thymus. Germline V gene sequence: CDR1 MDHEN, CDR2 SYDVKM. The CDR3 is made up of 15 amino acids. With 5 bases removed from V and 6 bases from J, the gap between germline ends came to 17 bases. Produced via immunoSEQ multiplex PCR; TCRdb's table is partial and in-frame only. Among about 660,000 clones listed, more than 75% were seen once. This same sample was also part of a study on human thymus T cells. That work adds: Resections removed during corrective heart surgery provided the thymus tissue used. The authors found apparently biased V and J gene usage in thymic and blood repertoires.

The sequenced material came from thymocytes. The TCR originated in a boy under two years old with a congenital heart defect. V is TRBV28 and J is TRBJ1-5; TRBD1 might be the D (6 bases). DNA for the CDR3: TGTGCCAGCAGTCTCCCTCAGGGGTCGCGTCAGCCCCAGCATTTT. Protein product: CASSLPQGSRQPQHF.